This passage covers 10 T cell receptor beta chains from one sample sequenced in a study of T cell changes during pregnancy in multiple sclerosis. Repertoires were generated with immunoSEQ multiplex PCR, while TCRdb's copy carries only in-frame clones and drops some. The sample has about 49,000 clones, 90% seen once. Sequencing was performed on peripheral blood, taken after pregnancy. All receptors come from a female donor in good health, enrolled as a control in a pregnancy study.

This chain uses TRBV10-3 with TRBJ1-2; a weak D match, TRBD1 (6 bases). Germline assignment: CDR1 ENHRY and CDR2 SYGVKD. This CDR3 comprises 14 residues. V lost 8 bases, J lost 2 bases, and 15 bases lay in between. CDR3 region: CAIGELQGNYGYTF. CDR3 DNA sequence: TGTGCCATCGGCGAGCTGCAGGGGAACTATGGCTACACCTTC.

The chain is built from TRBV19 and TRBJ1-2, with 7 bases lining up with TRBD1. With 3 bases clipped from V and 4 bases from J, the junction kept 11 bases outside the gene matches. The length of the CDR3 is 16 residues. The germline CDR1 and CDR2 sequences are LNHDA and SQIVND (reference sequence). In nucleotides, the CDR3 is TGTGCCAGTAGTATGGGATGGCCAGGGGGAATCTATGGCTACACCTTC. Translated, it gives CASSMGWPGGIYGYTF. Based on the CDR3 plus reference TRBV19 and TRBJ1-2, the full variable domain is DGGITQSPKYLFRKEGQNVTLSCEQNLNHDAMYWYRQDPGQGLRLIYYSQIVNDFQKGDIAEGYSVSREKKESFPLTVTSAQKNPTAFYLCASSMGWPGGIYGYTFGSGTRLTVV.

The chain combines TRBV5-1 with TRBJ2-1, with D possibly TRBD2 on 6 matching bases. V was clipped by 3 bases and J by 6 bases, with 16 bases between them. This CDR3 contains 15 residues. CDR1 is SGHRS and CDR2 is YFSETQ in the germline V gene. The chain's CDR3 is CASSWPVLAINEQFF. The CDR3 nucleotides read TGCGCCAGCAGCTGGCCCGTCCTAGCGATCAATGAGCAGTTCTTC.

For the CDR3, the DNA is TGCAGCGTTGAAGCAATGAACACCGGGGAGCTGTTTTTT. Translation: CSVEAMNTGELFF. The chain uses TRBV29-1 and TRBJ2-2; no clear D. V lost 1 base to trimming and J lost 1 base, with 4 bases between them. Germline CDR1 is SQVTM and CDR2 is ANQGSEA. This CDR3 comprises 13 residues.

The genes are TRBV10-3 and TRBJ1-6, with a possible D match to TRBD1 (5 bases). The CDR3 is 16 amino acids. V dropped 2 bases and J dropped 10 bases, with 18 bases sitting between them. Germline CDR1 ENHRY, CDR2 SYGVKD. CDR3 loop: CAISEDPKGVYSPLHF. The CDR3 DNA sequence: TGTGCCATCAGTGAGGACCCGAAAGGGGTCTACTCACCCCTCCACTTT.

This sequence joins TRBV5-1 and TRBJ2-7, with 10 bases identical to TRBD2. This CDR3 is built from 15 residues. CDR1 and CDR2 (germline): SGHRS, YFSETQ. V lost 4 bases, J lost 2 bases, and 6 bases stayed unmatched. CDR3 in amino acids: CASSRGLAPTYEQYF. The CDR3, as DNA: TGCGCCAGCAGCCGGGGACTAGCGCCTACCTACGAGCAGTACTTC.

The J gene is TRBJ2-3, the V gene TRBV7-2; 10 bases fit TRBD2. Trimming removed 4 bases from V and 5 bases from J; junction bases left unmatched: 12. This CDR3 has 17 residues. Germline CDR1 and CDR2: SGHTA and FQGNSA. CDR3 nucleotides: TGTGCCAGCAGCTCAGTTGGGACTAGCGTTTTTCTAGATACGCAGTATTTT. Its protein product is CASSSVGTSVFLDTQYF.

This sequence joins TRBV25-1 and TRBJ1-2, with a possible D match to TRBD1 (6 bases). Trimming shortened V by 1 base and J by 12 bases, and 15 bases separated the two germline ends. The CDR3 is made up of 13 amino acids. Germline CDR1 and CDR2: MGHDK and SYGVNS. The CDR3 spells CASSEWKTGSHTF. In DNA, the CDR3 is TGTGCCAGCAGTGAATGGAAAACAGGGAGTCACACCTTC.

The rearrangement uses TRBV6-1 and TRBJ1-1; a weak D match, TRBD1 (6 bases). The V gene lost 8 bases and the J gene lost 5 bases, with 18 bases spanning the gap. This CDR3 is built from 14 residues. Germline V lookup: CDR1 MNHNS, CDR2 SASEGT. CDR3 coding DNA: TGTGCCAGCGATGGGCAAGGGGGACGTACTGAAGCTTTCTTT. It yields the protein CASDGQGGRTEAFF.

This rearrangement joins TRBV9 to TRBJ1-4; D perhaps matches TRBD1 (5 bases). Germline-derived CDR1 and CDR2 are SGDLS and YYNGEE. CDR3 length: 15 residues. V was cut by 3 bases and J by 6 bases, with 15 bases left in between. For the CDR3, the DNA is TGTGCCAGCAGCGCGGGGGACGGCCAACATGAAAAACTGTTTTTT. Residues: CASSAGDGQHEKLFF. Full variable domain (outside the CDR3, taken from reference TRBV9 and TRBJ1-4): DSGVTQTPKHLITATGQRVTLRCSPRSGDLSVYWYQQSLDQGLQFLIQYYNGEERAKGNILERFSAQQFPDLHSELNLSSLELGDSALYFCASSAGDGQHEKLFFGSGTQLSVL.